These 18 T cell receptor beta chains share one sample of origin, sequenced in a study of blood T cell repertoires in COVID-19. Assay: immunoSEQ multiplex PCR; the TCRdb copy retains only in-frame clones and omits some. Here the sample spans about 150,000 clones, approximately 80% being singletons. The sequenced sample was PBMCs or T cells enriched from blood (not recorded which). These receptors were collected from a man between 65 and 85 years old who had been exposed to COVID-19.

The rearrangement uses TRBV30 and TRBJ2-2, with a possible D match to TRBD1 (7 bases). The CDR3 runs 15 residues. Germline CDR1 reads GTSNPN; CDR2 reads SVGIG (reference sequence). V lost 5 bases and J 3 bases, leaving 16 bases between the germline ends. CDR3 loop: CAWLPRGVDTGELFF. CDR3 coding DNA: TGTGCCTGGCTCCCCAGGGGGGTGGACACCGGGGAGCTGTTTTTT. Drawing the rest from reference TRBV30 and TRBJ2-2, the complete variable domain is SQTIHQWPATLVQPVGSPLSLECTVEGTSNPNLYWYRQAAGRGLQLLFYSVGIGQISSEVPQNLSASRPQDRQFILSSKKLLLSDSGFYLCAWLPRGVDTGELFFGEGSRLTVL.

This rearrangement joins TRBV5-1 to TRBJ2-1; TRBD2 matches 8 bases. There are 16 residues in the CDR3. CDR1 and CDR2 from the germline V gene are SGHRS and YFSETQ. Trimming cost V 2 bases and J 6 bases; bases outside gene matches: 10. CDR3 sequence reads: CASSFAFGTSSNEQFF. The CDR3 coding sequence is TGCGCCAGCAGCTTTGCCTTCGGGACTAGTTCCAATGAGCAGTTCTTC.

The chain recombines TRBV28 with TRBJ1-1, with TRBD1 identical over 7 bases. CDR3 size: 13 residues. CDR1 is MDHEN and CDR2 is SYDVKM in the germline V gene. Trimming took 6 bases from V and 4 from J; bases not matched to a gene: 5. Here the CDR3 DNA reads TGTGCCAGCAGAAGACAGGGCGGCACTGAAGCTTTCTTT. Amino acids: CASRRQGGTEAFF.

The V gene is TRBV6-5, the J gene TRBJ2-7, with D tentatively TRBD1 (6 bases). Germline values: CDR1 MNHEY, CDR2 SVGAGI. This CDR3 contains 12 residues. V lost 8 bases to trimming and J lost 10 bases, with 18 bases between them. The CDR3 coding sequence is TGTGCCAGCCATCGGGACACCATCAACCAGTACTTC. It is translated as CASHRDTINQYF.

V usage is TRBV6-5 and J usage is TRBJ2-2, with D hard to call. The CDR3 totals 14 residues. Trimming left V 2 bases short and J 6 bases short, with 10 bases between. The germline CDR1 and CDR2 sequences are MNHEY and SVGAGI. The CDR3 region is CASSYRQTPGELFF. The CDR3 nucleotides are TGTGCCAGCAGTTACCGTCAGACTCCCGGGGAGCTGTTTTTT.

The chain joins TRBV4-2 to TRBJ2-3; a possible D gene is TRBD2 (5 bases). This CDR3 contains 13 residues. The V and J ends lost 1 base and 6 bases respectively, with 8 bases between them. The germline gives CDR1 LGHNA, CDR2 YNFKEQ. For the CDR3, the DNA is TGTGCCAGCAGCCAAGGAAGGGAGGATACGCAGTATTTT. It codes for CASSQGREDTQYF.

The chain is built from TRBV12-5 and TRBJ1-5, with 9 bases fitting TRBD1. Per the germline V gene, CDR1 is LGHNT and CDR2 is FRNRAP. This CDR3 is built from 13 residues. Trimming cost V 7 bases and J 6 bases; bases outside gene matches: 4. DNA of the CDR3: TGTGCTAGTGCCTTACAGGGGGCTCAGCCCCAGCATTTT. Translated: CASALQGAQPQHF.

The rearrangement uses TRBV2 and TRBJ2-3; D remains ambiguous. Trimming shortened V by 4 bases and J by 5 bases, and 10 bases separated the two germline ends. From germline, CDR1 is SNHLY and CDR2 FYNNEI. This CDR3 is 13 amino acids long. CDR3 in amino acids: CASSVLPRDTQYF. For the CDR3, the DNA is TGTGCCAGCAGTGTACTACCTCGAGATACGCAGTATTTT.

This rearrangement joins TRBV29-1 to TRBJ2-3, with D tentatively TRBD1 (5 bases). Per the germline V gene, CDR1 is SQVTM and CDR2 is ANQGSEA. Trimming stripped 6 bases from V and 4 bases from J, with 14 bases between. The CDR3 length is 13 residues. The CDR3 loop is CSVRQGGADTQYF. The DNA for the CDR3 is TGCAGCGTGCGTCAGGGTGGGGCAGATACGCAGTATTTT.

The V call is TRBV9, the J call TRBJ2-5, with D uncertain. Germline lookup yields CDR1 SGDLS and CDR2 YYNGEE. CDR3 length: 14 amino acids. V was shortened by 0 bases and J by 4 bases, with 10 bases between the two germline ends. CDR3: CASSVGRPGETQYF. DNA of the CDR3: TGTGCCAGCAGCGTAGGTCGGCCAGGAGAGACCCAGTACTTC.

In nucleotides, the CDR3 is TGTGCCAGCAGCCCCCGACTAGCGGGAGCTCCCTACAATGAGCAGTTCTTC. Translation: CASSPRLAGAPYNEQFF. The chain uses TRBV7-2 and TRBJ2-1; TRBD2 aligns across 12 bases. Trimming removed 5 bases from V and 2 bases from J; junction bases left unmatched: 7. CDR1 and CDR2 (germline): SGHTA, FQGNSA. This CDR3 has 17 amino acids.

The chain recombines TRBV5-1 with TRBJ2-7; maybe TRBD1 (5 bases). The V end lost 0 bases, the J end lost 4 bases, and 11 bases lay between the germline ends. The CDR3 sequence is 14 residues long. Germline V gene sequence: CDR1 SGHRS, CDR2 YFSETQ. CDR3 region: CASSLGRGLYEQYF. CDR3 coding DNA: TGCGCCAGCAGCTTGGGTAGGGGATTATACGAGCAGTACTTC.

The chain couples TRBV28 to TRBJ1-5; 8 bases agree with TRBD1. Trimming took 4 bases from V and 2 from J; bases not matched to a gene: 7. This CDR3 has 16 residues. From germline, CDR1 is MDHEN and CDR2 SYDVKM. Written as DNA, the CDR3 is TGTGCCAGCAGTTCGGGGGACAGGAACCGCAATCAGCCCCAGCATTTT. Its protein product is CASSSGDRNRNQPQHF. Full variable domain (rest looked up from reference TRBV28 and TRBJ1-5): DVKVTQSSRYLVKRTGEKVFLECVQDMDHENMFWYRQDPGLGLRLIYFSYDVKMKEKGDIPEGYSVSREKKERFSLILESASTNQTSMYLCASSSGDRNRNQPQHFGDGTRLSIL.

There are a few counts of this clone. The chain uses TRBV7-2 and TRBJ2-7, with D possibly being TRBD2 (7 bases). The germline gives CDR1 SGHTA, CDR2 FQGNSA. V lost 5 bases, J lost 1 base, and 15 bases lay in between. There are 15 residues in the CDR3. CDR3 loop: CASSPTGGASYEQYF. The CDR3 DNA follows: TGTGCCAGCAGCCCCACGGGGGGCGCATCCTACGAGCAGTACTTC.

This chain links TRBV6-5 with TRBJ1-2; possible D gene TRBD1, 5 bases. V lost 8 bases to trimming and J lost 4 bases, with 11 bases between them. Germline lookup yields CDR1 MNHEY and CDR2 SVGAGI. The CDR3 loop spans 12 amino acids. The CDR3 sequence: CASRGGGYGYTF. For the CDR3, the DNA is TGTGCCAGCCGCGGGGGGGGCTATGGCTACACCTTC.

The genes are TRBV2 and TRBJ2-3; TRBD2 matches 12 bases. Germline CDR1 SNHLY, CDR2 FYNNEI. CDR3 length equals 17 residues. V was clipped by 0 bases and J by 0 bases; unmatched bases: 1. The CDR3 region is CASSEAGTSGSTDTQYF. CDR3 nucleotide sequence: TGTGCCAGCAGTGAAGCGGGGACTAGCGGGAGCACAGATACGCAGTATTTT.

The chain joins TRBV2 to TRBJ1-3; the D gene is possibly TRBD1 (5 bases). Trimming removed 8 bases from V and 1 base from J, with 12 bases in between. The V gene's germline CDR1 is SNHLY and CDR2 FYNNEI. This CDR3 contains 14 residues. The CDR3 sequence: CASRMGQSGNTIYF. CDR3 coding DNA: TGTGCCAGCCGGATGGGGCAATCTGGAAACACCATATATTTT.

The rearrangement joins TRBV19 to TRBJ1-2, with D possibly being TRBD1 (6 bases). The V and J ends lost 5 bases and 4 bases respectively, with 14 bases between them. Germline assignment: CDR1 LNHDA and CDR2 SQIVND (reference sequence). This CDR3 region has 14 residues. As DNA, the CDR3 is TGTGCCAGTAGTCCCCAGGGGAGAGGCTATGGCTACACCTTC. Translating gives CASSPQGRGYGYTF.